Each of the 5 T cell receptor beta chains below was sequenced from the same sample in a study of blood T cell repertoires in COVID-19. Libraries were prepared by immunoSEQ multiplex PCR; TCRdb keeps only in-frame clonotypes and omits some of them. The repertoire holds around 290,000 clones, with 85% to 90% as singletons. Sequenced input: peripheral blood. The source is a man aged 35 to 55 with acute or convalescent COVID-19.

V usage is TRBV12-3 or TRBV12-4 and J usage is TRBJ2-7; tentative D call: TRBD1 (7 bases). The length of the CDR3 is 13 residues. Trimming took 8 bases from V and 4 from J, leaving 15 bases between them. CDR3 DNA: TGTGCCAGCGCTGGAGGGGGCGATTACGAGCAGTACTTC. Translation: CASAGGGDYEQYF.

The chain is built from TRBV5-5 and TRBJ2-3; 8 bases align to TRBD1. V lost 0 bases to trimming and J lost 5 bases; unmatched junction nucleotides: 11. Germline V gene sequence: CDR1 SGHKS, CDR2 YYEKEE (reference sequence). The CDR3 has 17 amino acids. DNA of the CDR3: TGTGCCAGCAGCTTGGCCGGGGGACAGGTCCTAGTAGATACGCAGTATTTT. Its translation is CASSLAGGQVLVDTQYF. Looking up the rest from reference TRBV5-5 and TRBJ2-3 gives the full variable domain: DAGVTQSPTHLIKTRGQQVTLRCSPISGHKSVSWYQQVLGQGPQFIFQYYEKEERGRGNFPDRFSARQFPNYSSELNVNALLLGDSALYLCASSLAGGQVLVDTQYFGPGTRLTVL.

V and J are TRBV12-3 or TRBV12-4 and TRBJ2-2, with D hard to call. CDR3 length equals 13 residues. V gave up 5 bases and J gave up 6 bases, with 10 bases separating them. The CDR3: CASSPRMSGELFF. CDR3 coding DNA: TGTGCCAGCAGTCCCCGTATGTCCGGGGAGCTGTTTTTT.

The CDR3 spells CATSAGSGSTDTQYF. Written as DNA, the CDR3 is TGTGCCACCAGTGCGGGTAGCGGGAGCACAGATACGCAGTATTTT. The chain couples TRBV24-1 to TRBJ2-3, with 7 positions matching TRBD2. There are 15 residues in the CDR3. The germline CDR1 and CDR2 sequences are KGHDR and SFDVKD. V trimming: 5 bases; J trimming: 0 bases; junction bases outside the gene matches: 4.

This sequence joins TRBV27 and TRBJ1-6, with D tentatively TRBD1 (5 bases). Germline V CDR1 and CDR2: MNHEY, SMNVEV (reference sequence). The CDR3 covers 13 residues. V lost 2 bases and J 12 bases, leaving 11 bases between the germline ends. Here the CDR3 DNA reads TGTGCCAGCAGTTTAAATGACAGACAACCCCTCCACTTT. This translates into CASSLNDRQPLHF.